This entry features one T cell receptor (beta chain) sequence. The PCR employed 60 Vbeta primers together with 13 Jbeta primers. Method: immunoSEQ multiplex PCR; TCRdb's copy keeps in-frame clones and lacks some. The profile covers 100,000 to 150,000 clones, with approximately 84% appearing a single time and approximately 4% taken by the ten largest. These data belong to a study of cytomegalovirus exposure and HLA in healthy donors. This CDR3 region has 21 residues. The sequencing sample was made of PBMCs. The clonotype originates from a man in his late teens or twenties in good health and CMV-seropositive. The chain has TRBV21-1 and TRBJ2-5; TRBD1 is the table's D call and was not checked against the DNA. TRBV21-1 is given as a pseudogene. The CDR3, as DNA: TGTGCCAGCAGCAAAGCCCCGCCTCAGCAGGGTACCAGGCCCCGGGCAGAGACCCAGTACTTC. Encoded protein: CASSKAPPQQGTRPRAETQYF.